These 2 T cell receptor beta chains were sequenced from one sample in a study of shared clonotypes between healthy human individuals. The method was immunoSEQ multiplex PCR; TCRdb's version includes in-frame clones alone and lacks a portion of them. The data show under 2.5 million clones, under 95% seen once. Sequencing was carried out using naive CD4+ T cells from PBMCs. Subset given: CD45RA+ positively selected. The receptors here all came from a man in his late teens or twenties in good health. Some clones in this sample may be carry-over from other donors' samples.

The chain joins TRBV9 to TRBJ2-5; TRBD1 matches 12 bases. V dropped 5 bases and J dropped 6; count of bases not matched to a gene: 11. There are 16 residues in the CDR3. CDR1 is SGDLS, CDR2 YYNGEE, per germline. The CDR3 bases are TGTGCCAGCAGTTCCGCCGGGACAGGGGGCTTAAAGACCCAGTACTTC. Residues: CASSSAGTGGLKTQYF.

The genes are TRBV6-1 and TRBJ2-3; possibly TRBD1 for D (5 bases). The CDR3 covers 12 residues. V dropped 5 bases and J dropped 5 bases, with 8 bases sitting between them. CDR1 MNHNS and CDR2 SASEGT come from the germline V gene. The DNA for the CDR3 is TGTGCCAGCAGTCAAGACAGAGATACGCAGTATTTT. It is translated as CASSQDRDTQYF.